This T cell receptor beta chain was identified in a study of CD8 T cells in ankylosing spondylitis. Study outcomes and limitations: Before this, some motif variants had been reported in reactive arthritis synovial fluid and blood. Reportedly, disease-linked clones are significantly enriched in ankylosing spondylitis patients' matched synovial fluid. In ankylosing spondylitis blood, a motif of roughly 8 highly homologous TCR beta variants appeared characteristic. Within peripheral blood, clones linked to disease were CD8+ and relatively rare.

Quantitative molecular-barcoded 5'-RACE generated the TCR beta libraries. TCRdb re-analysed the 5' RACE reads in MiXCR, keeping a single row per CDR3 protein. The sample records around 540,000 distinct CDR3 sequences, about an eighth being singletons. This clonotype was detected only a few times. As yet, its antigen is unknown. The V end lost 0 bases, the J end lost 0 bases, and 10 bases lay between the germline ends. The CDR3 sequence is 15 residues long. Looked up from germline, CDR1 is DFQATT and CDR2 is SNEGSKA (reference sequence). The chain couples TRBV20-1 to TRBJ2-3, with D possibly TRBD2 on 5 matching bases. This TCR derives from a male donor with ankylosing spondylitis. Material for sequencing was blood, either unsorted or a sorted T cell fraction (not recorded which). The CDR3 loop is CSARDFERSTDTQYF. In DNA, the CDR3 is TGCAGTGCTAGAGATTTCGAGCGGAGCACAGATACGCAGTATTTT.